Listed below are T cell receptor beta chains from one sample, sequenced in a study of shared clonotypes between healthy human individuals. The method was immunoSEQ multiplex PCR; TCRdb's version includes in-frame clones alone and lacks a portion of them. The sample contains approximately 2,000,000 clones, 85% to 95% of which appear only once. The sequenced sample was naive CD4+ T cells from PBMCs. All receptors derive from a man between 18 and 35 years old in good health. Some clones in this sample may be carry-over from other donors' samples. The CDR3 runs from the conserved cysteine through the conserved F or W. Fields, in order: clone size, V gene, J gene, CDR3 protein. Not all rows give a size; the values are once, few, many and, for expanded clones, a class.

clone_size: .; v_call: TRBV4-2; j_call: TRBJ2-1; cdr3_aa: CASVKSASSNNEQFF
clone_size: .; v_call: TRBV9; j_call: TRBJ2-2; cdr3_aa: CASSVGPLGQGTGELFF
clone_size: .; v_call: TRBV27; j_call: TRBJ2-7; cdr3_aa: CASSPPGTGVWEQYF
clone_size: .; v_call: TRBV19; j_call: TRBJ1-1; cdr3_aa: CASSIESGRGPTEAFF
clone_size: .; v_call: TRBV27; j_call: TRBJ1-1; cdr3_aa: CASPSFNPGQGSNTEAFF
clone_size: .; v_call: TRBV15; j_call: TRBJ2-2; cdr3_aa: CATSMAGDTGELFF
clone_size: .; v_call: TRBV10-1; j_call: TRBJ2-7; cdr3_aa: CASSPSHSGTSGRREQYF
clone_size: .; v_call: TRBV11-3; j_call: TRBJ2-7; cdr3_aa: CASSNGRSSYEQYF
clone_size: .; v_call: TRBV6-4; j_call: TRBJ2-5; cdr3_aa: CASSAGGQETQYF
clone_size: .; v_call: TRBV18; j_call: TRBJ2-5; cdr3_aa: CASSPPSAKTQYF
clone_size: .; v_call: TRBV5-4; j_call: TRBJ1-1; cdr3_aa: CASSLVGGWGAFF
clone_size: .; v_call: TRBV28; j_call: TRBJ1-4; cdr3_aa: CASNPPGTANEKLFF
clone_size: .; v_call: TRBV18; j_call: TRBJ2-2; cdr3_aa: CASSPPRYTLSSNTGELFF
clone_size: .; v_call: TRBV7-9; j_call: TRBJ2-1; cdr3_aa: CASSLNPNEQFF
clone_size: .; v_call: TRBV4-2; j_call: TRBJ2-7; cdr3_aa: CASSQIPWLPHGSYEQYF
clone_size: .; v_call: TRBV18; j_call: TRBJ2-1; cdr3_aa: CASGTGYHYNEQFF
clone_size: .; v_call: TRBV5-1; j_call: TRBJ2-3; cdr3_aa: CASGDSTDTQYF
clone_size: .; v_call: TRBV7-2; j_call: TRBJ1-3; cdr3_aa: CASSLRAGQPSGNTIYF
clone_size: .; v_call: TRBV30; j_call: TRBJ2-3; cdr3_aa: CAWTAGVAGTDTQYF
clone_size: .; v_call: TRBV7-2; j_call: TRBJ2-3; cdr3_aa: CASSERGTGTDTQYF
clone_size: .; v_call: TRBV5-1; j_call: TRBJ2-3; cdr3_aa: CASSYLGDSSTDTQYF
clone_size: .; v_call: TRBV20-1; j_call: TRBJ2-3; cdr3_aa: CSAIRGGTQYF
clone_size: .; v_call: TRBV7-8; j_call: TRBJ2-5; cdr3_aa: CASSLFSVQETQYF
clone_size: .; v_call: TRBV5-1; j_call: TRBJ2-4; cdr3_aa: CASSLDPGKNIQYF
clone_size: .; v_call: TRBV5-8; j_call: TRBJ1-5; cdr3_aa: CASSWPPGPPQHF
clone_size: .; v_call: TRBV9; j_call: TRBJ2-3; cdr3_aa: CASSVGGSRDTQYF
clone_size: .; v_call: TRBV10-1; j_call: TRBJ2-4; cdr3_aa: CASSGLAGAIQYF
clone_size: .; v_call: TRBV5-1; j_call: TRBJ1-1; cdr3_aa: CASSFSWTGQMNTEAFF
clone_size: .; v_call: TRBV28; j_call: TRBJ1-5; cdr3_aa: CASSTAQGRDQPQHF
clone_size: .; v_call: TRBV28; j_call: TRBJ1-3; cdr3_aa: CASRNTLRGNTIYF
clone_size: .; v_call: TRBV5-1; j_call: TRBJ2-1; cdr3_aa: CASSLGSTTVVYNEQFF
clone_size: few; v_call: TRBV5-1; j_call: TRBJ1-1; cdr3_aa: CASSKDRRNTEAFF
clone_size: .; v_call: TRBV5-1; j_call: TRBJ1-1; cdr3_aa: CASRRQGQAGVTMNTEAFF
clone_size: .; v_call: TRBV6-1; j_call: TRBJ1-2; cdr3_aa: CASSAIRSTGAKNYGYTF
clone_size: .; v_call: TRBV5-1; j_call: TRBJ2-1; cdr3_aa: CASSVTRHTNEQFF
clone_size: .; v_call: TRBV28; j_call: TRBJ2-2; cdr3_aa: CASSIMGVAEGKSGELFF
clone_size: once; v_call: TRBV18; j_call: TRBJ2-6; cdr3_aa: CASSPSGAFSGANVLTF
clone_size: .; v_call: TRBV28; j_call: TRBJ2-7; cdr3_aa: CASSPPGLRYREQYF
clone_size: .; v_call: TRBV5-1; j_call: TRBJ2-1; cdr3_aa: CASSLGSSGRKQFF
clone_size: once; v_call: TRBV28; j_call: TRBJ1-1; cdr3_aa: CASRASGGKATEAFF
clone_size: .; v_call: TRBV6-1; j_call: TRBJ2-7; cdr3_aa: CASRGFRGTLEQYF
clone_size: .; v_call: TRBV27; j_call: TRBJ2-1; cdr3_aa: CASSSRGARWSEQFF
clone_size: .; v_call: TRBV11-2; j_call: TRBJ2-1; cdr3_aa: CASSLLFRTSGRNEQFF
clone_size: .; v_call: TRBV30; j_call: TRBJ2-2; cdr3_aa: CAWLWETGELFF
clone_size: .; v_call: TRBV14; j_call: TRBJ2-1; cdr3_aa: CASSPLGQGQLAARGQFF
clone_size: .; v_call: TRBV2; j_call: TRBJ2-7; cdr3_aa: CASSEVGSSREQYF
clone_size: .; v_call: TRBV9; j_call: TRBJ2-1; cdr3_aa: CASSVGSGNYNEQFF
clone_size: once; v_call: TRBV9; j_call: TRBJ1-2; cdr3_aa: CASSPDRAGYGYTF
clone_size: .; v_call: TRBV11-3; j_call: TRBJ1-2; cdr3_aa: CASSLEPPHGYTF
clone_size: .; v_call: TRBV5-1; j_call: TRBJ2-1; cdr3_aa: CASSQALAILSEQFF
clone_size: .; v_call: TRBV7-3; j_call: TRBJ2-1; cdr3_aa: CASSTLAGGANEQFF
clone_size: .; v_call: TRBV4-1; j_call: TRBJ1-5; cdr3_aa: CASSPRDTTFNQPQHF
clone_size: .; v_call: TRBV9; j_call: TRBJ2-5; cdr3_aa: CASSVGAGSQETQYF
clone_size: .; v_call: TRBV5-4; j_call: TRBJ2-7; cdr3_aa: CASSLGLGLAGVPSYEQYF
clone_size: .; v_call: TRBV9; j_call: TRBJ1-5; cdr3_aa: CASSEGARQPQHF